This T cell receptor beta chain was identified in a study of technical replicates of blood from a handful of donors. TCRdb's table, derived via immunoSEQ multiplex PCR, lists solely in-frame clones and lacks some. The sample lists tens of thousands of clones; over 90% were seen once. V lost 5 bases and J lost 4, with 8 bases in between. Germline-derived CDR1 and CDR2 are SEHNR and FQNEAQ (reference sequence). CDR3 length: 12 residues. The sample taken for sequencing was PBMCs. The sequence was collected from a human donor in good health. Some clones in this sample may be carry-over from other donors' samples. The V and J genes are TRBV7-9 and TRBJ1-1, with no clear D. The CDR3 sequence is CASSLGPTEAFF. Written as DNA, the CDR3 is TGTGCCAGCAGCCTTGGGCCCACTGAAGCTTTCTTT.